This paragraph reports one T cell receptor beta chain. Its matching antigen is unknown. This sample is drawn from a study of shared clonotypes between healthy human individuals. Findings and caveats of the study: Generally, estimated richness proved larger in naive subsets than it did in memory subsets.

CDR3 length: 13 amino acids. V lost 9 bases, J lost 4 bases, and 12 bases lay in between. CDR1 MRHNA and CDR2 SNTAGT come from the germline V gene. Clones were read by immunoSEQ multiplex PCR, and TCRdb kept only the in-frame ones, dropping some. The sample records approximately 100,000 clones, about 66% being singletons. What was sequenced was memory CD8+ T cells sorted from blood. Subset meaning: CD45RO+ cells pooled with CCR7-negative TemRA cells. This TCR derives from a woman aged 25 to 45 in good health. The chain employs TRBV6-4 and TRBJ2-2; D is perhaps TRBD1 (6 bases). For the CDR3, the DNA is TGTGCCAGTTCCAGGGGAGCCACCGGGGAGCTGTTTTTT. Its protein product is CASSRGATGELFF.